The 10 T cell receptor beta chains in this list originate from one sample, sequenced in a study of cytomegalovirus exposure and HLA in healthy donors (dated by TCRdb to about 2017). Preparation of the library involved the immunoSEQ multiplex PCR assay. A mixture of 60 forward primers for TCR Vbeta segments and 13 reverse primers for TCR Jbeta segments was used in the multiplex PCR. TCRdb re-hosts the immuneACCESS table, in-frame sequences only. Its copies lack some clones; in the studies checked, an unresolved V gene accounts for under half of them, and the cause for the rest is not known. The sample table contains about 130,000 clones; only one count was recorded for approximately 80% of them. In total, the top ten clones hold roughly 4% of the sample. The sample consisted of PBMCs. The source of these receptors is a middle-aged woman in good health and CMV-seronegative.

The chain has TRBV5-4 and TRBJ2-5, with D tentatively TRBD1 (6 bases). This CDR3 has 13 residues. From germline, CDR1 is SGHNT and CDR2 YYREEE (reference sequence). With 4 bases removed from V and 2 bases from J, the gap between germline ends came to 9 bases. The CDR3 nucleotides are TGTGCCAGCAGCCCCGACAGGCAAGAGACCCAGTACTTC. It codes for CASSPDRQETQYF.

The sample holds one count of this clone. The V gene is TRBV5-4, the J gene TRBJ2-5; 7 bases fit TRBD1. This CDR3 comprises 15 residues. Germline CDR1 and CDR2: SGHNT and YYREEE (reference sequence). V shed 4 bases, J shed 7 bases, and the junction held 13 bases outside the gene matches. CDR3 in amino acids: CASSARQGEGGTQYF. For the CDR3, the DNA is TGTGCCAGCAGCGCGCGACAGGGCGAAGGAGGGACCCAGTACTTC.

J is TRBJ2-1 and V is TRBV11-3; 8 nucleotides line up with TRBD1. Trimming took 5 bases from V and 0 from J; bases not matched to a gene: 0. The CDR3 loop spans 14 amino acids. CDR1 SGHNT and CDR2 YENEEA come from the germline V gene. In nucleotides, the CDR3 is TGTGCCAGCAGCACAGGGGGCTCCTACAATGAGCAGTTCTTC. Translating gives CASSTGGSYNEQFF.

The J gene is TRBJ1-2, the V gene TRBV29-1; perhaps TRBD1 as D (6 bases). Per the germline V gene, CDR1 is SQVTM and CDR2 is ANQGSEA. The CDR3 has 15 residues. V lost 4 bases to trimming and J lost 5 bases, with 20 bases between them. The CDR3 coding sequence is TGCAGCGTTGGGGGTGGGGACACGGGGGGTTATGGCTACACCTTC. Translated, it gives CSVGGGDTGGYGYTF.

The rearrangement uses TRBV9 and TRBJ1-3; no clear D gene. Per germline, CDR1 SGDLS and CDR2 YYNGEE. This CDR3 is 15 amino acids long. Trimming took 0 bases from V and 0 from J, leaving 7 bases between them. The CDR3 here is CASSVASPSGNTIYF. The CDR3 DNA is TGTGCCAGCAGCGTAGCCAGTCCCTCTGGAAACACCATATATTTT.

The chain uses TRBV7-2 and TRBJ2-4; no definite D call. Germline V gene lookup returns CDR1 SGHTA and CDR2 FQGNSA. CDR3 size: 15 residues. V was shortened by 1 base and J by 3 bases, with 10 bases between the two germline ends. The CDR3 bases are TGTGCCAGCAGCTTAGGCGGTGCCGGCAAAAACATTCAGTACTTC. Amino acid sequence: CASSLGGAGKNIQYF.

The gene calls are TRBV10-3 and TRBJ2-7, with TRBD1 matching 11 bases. After removal of 10 bases from V and 7 bases from J, the junction contained 15 bases not matched to a gene. The CDR3 extends over 15 amino acids. Germline V lookup: CDR1 ENHRY, CDR2 SYGVKD. The CDR3 sequence: CATLPYGQGAGEQYF. The CDR3 region has the DNA TGTGCCACCCTCCCCTACGGACAGGGGGCGGGGGAGCAGTACTTC.

The chain uses TRBV4-1 and TRBJ2-7; 9 bases match TRBD1. The CDR3 runs to 14 residues. Per the germline V gene, CDR1 is MGHRA and CDR2 is YSYEKL. The J segment lost 7 bases and the V segment lost 7 bases, leaving 11 bases of the junction unmatched. This chain's CDR3 is CASTAGWGQGEQYF. The CDR3 region has the DNA TGCGCCAGCACCGCAGGTTGGGGACAGGGAGAGCAGTACTTC.

The chain joins TRBV5-6 to TRBJ2-7, with TRBD1 identical over 8 bases. This CDR3 has 14 amino acids. Losses at the gene ends were 2 bases for V and 2 bases for J; bases not matched to a gene: 3. Germline-derived CDR1 and CDR2 are SGHDT and YYEEEE. Written as DNA, the CDR3 is TGTGCCAGCAGCTTATGGACAGGGACCTACGAGCAGTACTTC. Protein product: CASSLWTGTYEQYF.

The V and J genes are TRBV4-3 and TRBJ2-5, with a weak D call TRBD1 (6 bases). In germline, CDR1 is LGHNA, CDR2 YSLEER. V was clipped by 0 bases and J by 3 bases, with 11 bases between them. This CDR3 has 15 residues. CDR3 bases: TGCGCCAGCAGCCAAGACCCAGGGGAAGAAGAGACCCAGTACTTC. Amino acid sequence: CASSQDPGEEETQYF.